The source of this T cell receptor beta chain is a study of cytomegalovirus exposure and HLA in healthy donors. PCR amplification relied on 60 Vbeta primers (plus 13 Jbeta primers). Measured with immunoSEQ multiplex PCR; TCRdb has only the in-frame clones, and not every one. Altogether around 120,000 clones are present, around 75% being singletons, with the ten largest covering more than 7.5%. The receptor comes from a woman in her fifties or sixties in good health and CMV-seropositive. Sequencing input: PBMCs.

The CDR3 region has the DNA TGTGCCAGCAGTTGGACTAGCGGGGGAGATAATACGCAGTATTTT. Its protein is CASSWTSGGDNTQYF. V usage is TRBV5-4 and J usage is TRBJ2-3; 13 bases align to TRBD2. The ends lost 5 bases at V and 7 bases at J; junction bases unmatched: 7. The CDR3 is 15 residues long. CDR1 and CDR2 from the germline V gene are SGHNT and YYREEE (reference sequence).